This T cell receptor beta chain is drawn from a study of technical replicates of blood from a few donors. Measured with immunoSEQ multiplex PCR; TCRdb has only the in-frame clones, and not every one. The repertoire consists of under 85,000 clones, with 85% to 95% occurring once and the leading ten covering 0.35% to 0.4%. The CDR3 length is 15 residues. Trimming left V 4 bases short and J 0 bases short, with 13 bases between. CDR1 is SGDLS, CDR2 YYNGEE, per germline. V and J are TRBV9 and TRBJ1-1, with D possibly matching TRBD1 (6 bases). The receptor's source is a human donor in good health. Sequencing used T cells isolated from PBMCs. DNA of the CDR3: TGTGCCAGCAGCACGCAACAGGGCTTGAACACTGAAGCTTTCTTT. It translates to CASSTQQGLNTEAFF.